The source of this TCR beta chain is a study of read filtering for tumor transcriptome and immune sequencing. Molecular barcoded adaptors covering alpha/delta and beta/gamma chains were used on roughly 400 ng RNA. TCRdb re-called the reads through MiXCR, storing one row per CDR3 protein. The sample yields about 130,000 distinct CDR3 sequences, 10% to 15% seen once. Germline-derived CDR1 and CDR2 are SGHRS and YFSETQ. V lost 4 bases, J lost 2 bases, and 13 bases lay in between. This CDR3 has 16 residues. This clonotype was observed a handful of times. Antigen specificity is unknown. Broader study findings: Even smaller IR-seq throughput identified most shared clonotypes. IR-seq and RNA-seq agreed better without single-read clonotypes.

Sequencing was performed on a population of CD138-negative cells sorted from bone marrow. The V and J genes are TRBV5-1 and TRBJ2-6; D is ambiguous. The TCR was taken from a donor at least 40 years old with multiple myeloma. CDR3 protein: CASSAQQSAGANVLTF. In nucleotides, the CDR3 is TGCGCCAGCAGCGCGCAACAGAGTGCTGGGGCCAACGTCCTGACTTTC.